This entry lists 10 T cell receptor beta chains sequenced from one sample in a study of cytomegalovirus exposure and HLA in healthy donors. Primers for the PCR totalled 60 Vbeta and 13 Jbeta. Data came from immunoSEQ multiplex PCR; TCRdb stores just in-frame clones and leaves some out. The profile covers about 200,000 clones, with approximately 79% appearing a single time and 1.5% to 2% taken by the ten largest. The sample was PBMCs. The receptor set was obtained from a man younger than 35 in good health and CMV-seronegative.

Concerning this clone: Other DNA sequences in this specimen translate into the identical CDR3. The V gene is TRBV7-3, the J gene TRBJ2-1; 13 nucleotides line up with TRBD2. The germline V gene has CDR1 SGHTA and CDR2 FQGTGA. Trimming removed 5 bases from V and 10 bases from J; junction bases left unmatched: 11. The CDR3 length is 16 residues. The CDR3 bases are TGTGCCAGCAGCCCCCGGACTAGCGGGAGTGTCGGGGAGCAGTTCTTC. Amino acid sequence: CASSPRTSGSVGEQFF. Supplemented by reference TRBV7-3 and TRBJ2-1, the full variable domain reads GAGVSQTPSNKVTEKGKYVELRCDPISGHTALYWYRQSLGQGPEFLIYFQGTGAADDSGLPNDRFFAVRPEGSVSTLKIQRTERGDSAVYLCASSPRTSGSVGEQFFGPGTRLTVL.

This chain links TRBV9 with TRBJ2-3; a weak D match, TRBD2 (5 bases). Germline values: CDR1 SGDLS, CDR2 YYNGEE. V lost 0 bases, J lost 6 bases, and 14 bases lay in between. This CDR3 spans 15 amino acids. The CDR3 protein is CASSVGSGLGDTQYF. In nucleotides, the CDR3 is TGTGCCAGCAGCGTAGGGAGCGGCCTTGGGGATACGCAGTATTTT.

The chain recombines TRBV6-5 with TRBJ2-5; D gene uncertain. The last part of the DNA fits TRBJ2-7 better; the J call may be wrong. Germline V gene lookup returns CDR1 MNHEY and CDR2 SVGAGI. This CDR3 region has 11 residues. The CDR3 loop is CASSRGPEQYF. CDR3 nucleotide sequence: TGTGCCAGCAGTCGTGGTCCCGAGCAGTACTTC.

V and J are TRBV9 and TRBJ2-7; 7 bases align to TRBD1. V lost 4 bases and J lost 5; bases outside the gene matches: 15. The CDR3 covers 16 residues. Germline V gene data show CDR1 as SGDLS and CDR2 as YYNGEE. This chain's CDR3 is CASSPKTGSLFHEQYF. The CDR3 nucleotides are TGTGCCAGCAGCCCCAAGACAGGGTCTCTGTTCCACGAGCAGTACTTC.

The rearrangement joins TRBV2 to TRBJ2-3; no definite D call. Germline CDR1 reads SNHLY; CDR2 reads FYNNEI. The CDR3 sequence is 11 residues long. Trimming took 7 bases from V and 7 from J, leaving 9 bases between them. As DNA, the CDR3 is TGTGCCAGCAAGTCTACCCATACGCAGTATTTT. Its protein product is CASKSTHTQYF.

The CDR3 DNA reads as TGTGCCAGCGCAACTAAACAGGGGGGGTGGAACACTGAAGCTTTCTTT. Residues: CASATKQGGWNTEAFF. The chain is built from TRBV14 and TRBJ1-1; TRBD1 agrees at 8 bases. CDR3 length equals 16 residues. Germline CDR1 SGHDN, CDR2 FVKESK. V was pared by 8 bases and J by 1 base, with 12 bases of the junction left unmatched. The full variable domain, rest sourced from reference TRBV14 and TRBJ1-1, is EAGVTQFPSHSVIEKGQTVTLRCDPISGHDNLYWYRRVMGKEIKFLLHFVKESKQDESGMPNNRFLAERTGGTYSTLKVQPAELEDSGVYFCASATKQGGWNTEAFFGQGTRLTVV.

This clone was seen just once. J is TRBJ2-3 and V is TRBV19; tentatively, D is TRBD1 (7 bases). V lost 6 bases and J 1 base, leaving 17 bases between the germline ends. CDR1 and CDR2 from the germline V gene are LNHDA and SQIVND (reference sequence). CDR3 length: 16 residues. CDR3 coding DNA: TGTGCCAGTAGGCCGCCAGGGGGGTTGGGCACAGATACGCAGTATTTT. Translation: CASRPPGGLGTDTQYF.

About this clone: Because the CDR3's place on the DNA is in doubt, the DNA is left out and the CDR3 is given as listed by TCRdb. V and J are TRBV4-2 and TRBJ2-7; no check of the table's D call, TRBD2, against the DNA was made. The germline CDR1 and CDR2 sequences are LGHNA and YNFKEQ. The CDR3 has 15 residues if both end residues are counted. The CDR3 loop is CASSQVGGGTYERYF.

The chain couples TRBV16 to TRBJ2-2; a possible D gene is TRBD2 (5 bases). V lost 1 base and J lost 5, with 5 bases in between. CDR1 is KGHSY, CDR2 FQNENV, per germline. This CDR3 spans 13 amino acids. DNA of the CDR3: TGTGCCAGCAGCCAATGGGAGACCGGGGAGCTGTTTTTT. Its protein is CASSQWETGELFF.

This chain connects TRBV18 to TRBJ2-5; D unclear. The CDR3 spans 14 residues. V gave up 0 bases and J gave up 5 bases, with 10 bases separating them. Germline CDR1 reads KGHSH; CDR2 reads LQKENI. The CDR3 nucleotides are TGTGCCAGCTCACCACCGTCCCGGCGGGAGACCCAGTACTTC. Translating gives CASSPPSRRETQYF. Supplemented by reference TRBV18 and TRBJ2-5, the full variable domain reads NAGVMQNPRHLVRRRGQEARLRCSPMKGHSHVYWYRQLPEEGLKFMVYLQKENIIDESGMPKERFSAEFPKEGPSILRIQQVVRGDSAAYFCASSPPSRRETQYFGPGTRLLVL.